These 18 T cell receptor beta chains share one sample of origin, sequenced in a study of CD8+ T cells in alopecia areata. It was cDNA, reverse transcribed from extracted RNA, that served as the sequencing template. Sequencing used immunoSEQ multiplex PCR; TCRdb keeps in-frame clones, though not all of them. The data contain about 180,000 clones, around 63% of them singletons. Material: CD4+ T cells sorted from blood, obtained at week 0. These receptors originate from a human donor with alopecia areata.

The chain employs TRBV30 and TRBJ2-1; D call uncertain. V was trimmed by 5 bases and J by 10 bases, leaving 9 bases between them. Germline CDR1 GTSNPN, CDR2 SVGIG (reference sequence). This CDR3 region has 10 residues. The CDR3 here is CAWVAKEQFF. The CDR3 nucleotides are TGTGCCTGGGTCGCGAAGGAGCAGTTCTTC. Together with reference TRBV30 and TRBJ2-1, the CDR3 gives the full variable domain: SQTIHQWPATLVQPVGSPLSLECTVEGTSNPNLYWYRQAAGRGLQLLFYSVGIGQISSEVPQNLSASRPQDRQFILSSKKLLLSDSGFYLCAWVAKEQFFGPGTRLTVL.

This clone was counted between two and nine times. The chain carries TRBV5-1 and TRBJ2-5; D not resolved. The CDR3 contains 13 residues. V gave up 0 bases and J gave up 7 bases, with 10 bases separating them. Germline CDR1 SGHRS, CDR2 YFSETQ. The CDR3, as DNA: TGCGCCAGCAGCTTGGACAGTTCGGGGACCCAGTACTTC. It yields the protein CASSLDSSGTQYF.

The rearrangement joins TRBV29-1 to TRBJ2-2; D may match TRBD1 or TRBD2 (5 bases each). Germline-derived CDR1 and CDR2 are SQVTM and ANQGSEA. The CDR3 consists of 15 residues. Trimming took 7 bases from V and 2 from J, leaving 17 bases between them. As DNA, the CDR3 is TGCAGCGCCCTCCCGGGGACGGCCAACACCGGGGAGCTGTTTTTT. Protein: CSALPGTANTGELFF.

CDR3 sequence (DNA): TGTGCCTGGAGTCACTTTGGGGCAGGGCTTAGTGAAAACGAGCAGTACTTC. Residues: CAWSHFGAGLSENEQYF. The rearrangement uses TRBV30 and TRBJ2-7; weak D call: TRBD1 (5 bases). V was pared by 2 bases and J by 5 bases, with 25 bases between. Germline values: CDR1 GTSNPN, CDR2 SVGIG (reference sequence). CDR3 length: 17 amino acids.

This chain links TRBV10-3 with TRBJ2-7, with a possible D match to TRBD2 (7 bases). The CDR3 contains 15 residues. From germline, CDR1 is ENHRY and CDR2 SYGVKD. V gave up 0 bases and J gave up 6 bases, with 15 bases separating them. CDR3 residues: CAISESGVRGREQYF. CDR3 bases: TGTGCCATCAGTGAGTCAGGGGTGCGGGGGCGCGAGCAGTACTTC.

The rearrangement joins TRBV29-1 to TRBJ2-1; D gene ambiguous. Germline V lookup: CDR1 SQVTM, CDR2 ANQGSEA. The V gene lost 4 bases and the J gene lost 8 bases, with 12 bases spanning the gap. The CDR3 is made up of 12 amino acids. CDR3 sequence: CSVGLLRYEQFF. CDR3 bases: TGCAGCGTTGGTTTGTTGCGGTATGAGCAGTTCTTC.

Here the CDR3 reads CAWSDVRGASQPQHF. CDR3 coding DNA: TGTGCCTGGAGTGACGTTAGAGGGGCCAGCCAGCCCCAGCATTTT. The genes are TRBV30 and TRBJ1-5, with a weak D call TRBD1 (5 bases). Trimming removed 1 base at V and 7 bases at J, with 17 bases between. The CDR3 is made up of 15 amino acids. Per the germline V gene, CDR1 is GTSNPN and CDR2 is SVGIG (reference sequence).

CDR3: CASSSGRDSNQPQHF. In DNA form, the CDR3 reads TGTGCCAGCAGTTCCGGGAGGGATAGCAATCAGCCCCAGCATTTT. The chain employs TRBV6-6 and TRBJ1-5; D is uncertain. This CDR3 has 15 amino acids. V was clipped by 4 bases and J by 0 bases, with 10 bases between them. CDR1 and CDR2 from the germline V gene are MNHNY and SVGAGI (reference sequence).

This clone was observed a few times. The chain has TRBV29-1 and TRBJ2-7; 8 nucleotides match TRBD2. The V gene end was trimmed by 5 bases and the J gene end by 0 bases; junction bases not matched to a gene: 6. The CDR3 spans 14 residues. CDR1 is SQVTM and CDR2 is ANQGSEA in the germline V gene. This chain's CDR3 is CSVTTGTSSYEQYF. The CDR3 nucleotides read TGCAGCGTTACCACCGGGACTAGCTCCTACGAGCAGTACTTC.

This clone has a count of ten or more. The rearrangement joins TRBV2 to TRBJ1-4, with D tentatively TRBD1 (5 bases). The CDR3 has 13 residues. Germline V gene data show CDR1 as SNHLY and CDR2 as FYNNEI. The V end lost 3 bases, the J end lost 5 bases, and 7 bases lay between the germline ends. CDR3 protein: CASSETENEKLFF. Here the CDR3 DNA reads TGTGCCAGCAGTGAGACAGAGAATGAAAAACTGTTTTTT.

The chain joins TRBV29-1 to TRBJ2-3; 8 bases align to TRBD2. The length of the CDR3 is 13 residues. The germline CDR1 and CDR2 sequences are SQVTM and ANQGSEA. V was pared by 5 bases and J by 0 bases, with 1 base of the junction left unmatched. This CDR3 reads CSVSGSSTDTQYF. CDR3 nucleotides: TGCAGCGTTAGCGGGAGTAGCACAGATACGCAGTATTTT.

In this sample, this clone turned up a few times. The chain employs TRBV29-1 and TRBJ1-1; D remains ambiguous. The germline CDR1 and CDR2 sequences are SQVTM and ANQGSEA. V was shortened by 5 bases and J by 0 bases, with 10 bases between the two germline ends. This CDR3 spans 13 amino acids. CDR3 nucleotides: TGCAGCGTTTCCGGGCAGATGAACACTGAAGCTTTCTTT. Translated: CSVSGQMNTEAFF.

The chain links TRBV29-1 to TRBJ2-1; D may be TRBD1 (5 bases). Trimming left V 7 bases short and J 0 bases short, with 10 bases between. From germline, CDR1 is SQVTM and CDR2 ANQGSEA. This CDR3 contains 13 residues. The CDR3 region has the DNA TGCAGCGCCTACAGGAACTCCTACAATGAGCAGTTCTTC. The encoded protein is CSAYRNSYNEQFF.

Only one count was recorded for this clone. V usage is TRBV4-1 and J usage is TRBJ2-1; D ambiguous. The CDR3 length is 12 residues. Trimming took off 1 base at V and 8 bases at J, with 6 bases between the two ends. Germline lookup yields CDR1 MGHRA and CDR2 YSYEKL. The CDR3 region is CASSQVWHEQFF. The CDR3 DNA follows: TGCGCCAGCAGCCAAGTTTGGCATGAGCAGTTCTTC.

This clone was found a few times. One end of the junction does not line up with germline, which may come from a read error. V and J are TRBV7-2 and TRBJ2-5, with 8 bases matching TRBD2. The V gene's germline CDR1 is SGHTA and CDR2 FQGNSA. CDR3 length: 12 residues. As DNA, the CDR3 is TGTGCCAGCCGAAGGGGTGTTAGCGGGATCAACTTC. Translating gives CASRRGVSGINF.

This chain connects TRBV7-6 to TRBJ2-2, with TRBD1 as a possible D gene (5 bases). There are 15 residues in the CDR3. Germline V lookup: CDR1 SGHVS, CDR2 FNYEAQ. V lost 4 bases, J lost 0 bases, and 9 bases lay in between. The chain's CDR3 is CASSSGIPNTGELFF. DNA for the CDR3: TGTGCCAGCAGCTCAGGGATTCCGAACACCGGGGAGCTGTTTTTT.

This rearrangement joins TRBV4-1 to TRBJ2-2, with 10 bases identical to TRBD1. The CDR3 is 20 residues long. With V trimmed by 4 bases and J by 1 base, 15 bases remained unmatched. The germline V gene encodes CDR1 MGHRA and CDR2 YSYEKL. CDR3 DNA: TGCGCCAGCAGCCTCGGGACAGGGGCCCTAAACGAGGGGAACACCGGGGAGCTGTTTTTT. Translating it yields CASSLGTGALNEGNTGELFF.

The V call is TRBV9, the J call TRBJ2-2, with D perhaps matching TRBD1 (7 bases). This CDR3 spans 13 amino acids. Germline values: CDR1 SGDLS, CDR2 YYNGEE. V was trimmed by 3 bases and J by 6 bases, leaving 9 bases between them. The CDR3 bases are TGTGCCAGCAGCGCCAGGGGGGCCGGGGAGCTGTTTTTT. This encodes CASSARGAGELFF.